The sequence of this T cell receptor beta chain was determined in a study of shared clonotypes between healthy human individuals. General study results and limits: Memory subsets generally showed smaller estimated richness than naive subsets did.

Assay: immunoSEQ multiplex PCR; the TCRdb copy retains only in-frame clones and omits some. The table includes approximately 2,000,000 clones, under 95% detected once. Comments on this clone: Its target is not known.

Germline V CDR1 and CDR2: MDHEN, SYDVKM. The CDR3 extends over 15 amino acids. Trimming cost V 7 bases and J 6 bases, with 19 bases left between them. The sequence was obtained from a man younger than 35 in good health. Some clones in this sample may be carry-over from other donors' samples. The sequencing sample was made of naive CD4+ T cells from PBMCs. The subset was: CD45RA+ positively selected. The chain combines TRBV28 with TRBJ2-1, with D possibly matching TRBD1 (6 bases). The CDR3 loop is CASKNLRQALNEQFF. The CDR3 nucleotides are TGTGCCAGCAAGAATCTCAGACAGGCCCTCAATGAGCAGTTCTTC.